These 30 T cell receptor beta chains originate from one sample sequenced in a study of T-cell reconstitution after alpha-beta-depleted transplantation in children. Construction of the TCRbeta library involved unique molecular identifiers. Using its own MiXCR run on the PCR reads, TCRdb lists one record per CDR3 protein. The data contain approximately 520,000 distinct CDR3 sequences, about an eighth of them singletons. The material sequenced was PBMCs, mostly from graft donor cells, taken 180 days after TCRalphabeta/CD19-depleted stem cell transplant. The receptor set was obtained from a female patient between 2 and 15 years old who had a stem cell transplant for aplastic anemia, so the T cells may come from the graft donor.

This clonotype was counted between two and nine times. This rearrangement joins TRBV4-3 to TRBJ1-3; possible D gene TRBD1, 5 bases. The germline V gene encodes CDR1 LGHNA and CDR2 YSLEER. This CDR3 comprises 16 residues. V was cut by 0 bases and J by 0 bases, with 9 bases left in between. The CDR3 sequence: CASSQEGRGSGNTIYF. The CDR3 nucleotides are TGCGCCAGCAGCCAAGAGGGTAGGGGCTCTGGAAACACCATATATTTT.

Details on this clonotype: Mismatch with germline at one junction end may stem from a read error. The V and J genes are TRBV6-5 and TRBJ1-4; 8 bases are shared with TRBD1. The CDR3 consists of 15 residues. Per germline, CDR1 MNHEY and CDR2 SVGAGI. The DNA of the CDR3 is TGTGCCGGCAGTCACGGCGGGACAGGACCTGAAGGGCTGTTTTTT. It encodes CAGSHGGTGPEGLFF.

V is TRBV2 and J is TRBJ1-1, with D hard to call. V was cut by 8 bases and J by 5 bases, with 18 bases left in between. This CDR3 spans 14 amino acids. CDR1 is SNHLY, CDR2 FYNNEI, per germline. CDR3 bases: TGTGCCAGCTATCTTCAGTTCCGCAAGACTGAAGCTTTCTTT. Translating gives CASYLQFRKTEAFF.

This clonotype was seen many times. V gene TRBV4-3 combines with J gene TRBJ2-5; no clear D gene. This CDR3 is 13 amino acids long. V lost 1 base, J lost 1 base, and 4 bases lay in between. The germline V gene has CDR1 LGHNA and CDR2 YSLEER. The CDR3 region is CASSQGTQETQYF. For the CDR3, the DNA is TGCGCCAGCAGCCAAGGGACCCAAGAGACCCAGTACTTC.

The CDR3 coding sequence is TGTGCCAGCAGTTTTAGGGACAGGCACTATGGCTACACCTTC. Translating gives CASSFRDRHYGYTF. The chain links TRBV12-3 or TRBV12-4 to TRBJ1-2; 8 nucleotides line up with TRBD1. The V segment lost 3 bases and the J segment 3 bases; nucleotides outside the gene matches: 3. The CDR3 is made up of 14 amino acids.

The chain joins TRBV5-1 to TRBJ2-3; 11 positions match TRBD2. The V gene end was trimmed by 5 bases and the J gene end by 4 bases; junction bases not matched to a gene: 9. CDR1 and CDR2 from the germline V gene are SGHRS and YFSETQ. The CDR3 contains 16 residues. CDR3 DNA sequence: TGCGCCAGCAGAGTCGCACTAGCGGGAGTAGCAGATACGCAGTATTTT. It encodes CASRVALAGVADTQYF.

The chain joins TRBV7-8 to TRBJ2-1; TRBD1 is a possible D gene (8 bases). The CDR3 runs to 15 residues. Trimming stripped 5 bases from V and 9 bases from J, with 20 bases between. The V gene's germline CDR1 is SGHVS and CDR2 FQNEAQ. The CDR3: CASSRGQGGEGEQFF. CDR3 coding DNA: TGTGCCAGCAGCCGTGGACAGGGAGGGGAAGGTGAGCAGTTCTTC.

J is TRBJ2-5 and V is TRBV20-1; D unresolved. Germline CDR1 and CDR2: DFQATT and SNEGSKA (reference sequence). The V and J ends lost 6 bases and 0 bases respectively, with 11 bases between them. CDR3 length: 13 residues. The CDR3 is CSANPGHQETQYF. In DNA form, the CDR3 reads TGCAGTGCCAACCCCGGCCACCAAGAGACCCAGTACTTC.

CDR3: CASSLVLGAGNQPQHF. DNA for the CDR3: TGTGCCAGCAGCTTAGTTTTGGGGGCCGGCAATCAGCCCCAGCATTTT. V gene TRBV7-9 combines with J gene TRBJ1-5; a weak D match, TRBD1 (6 bases). The CDR3 extends over 16 amino acids. Trimming removed 1 base from V and 2 bases from J, with 12 bases in between. The germline CDR1 and CDR2 sequences are SEHNR and FQNEAQ (reference sequence).

This clonotype appeared many times. V usage is TRBV12-3 or TRBV12-4 and J usage is TRBJ2-7; 9 bases are shared with TRBD1. The ends lost 6 bases at V and 0 bases at J; junction bases unmatched: 3. The CDR3 is 14 amino acids. The CDR3 loop is CASSSGQGSYEQYF. The CDR3 DNA sequence: TGTGCCAGCAGCTCGGGACAGGGCTCCTACGAGCAGTACTTC.

As concerns this clonotype: One end of the junction is discordant with germline, which a read error may explain. The chain links TRBV12-3 or TRBV12-4 to TRBJ1-3; TRBD1 matches at 7 bases. The CDR3 loop spans 19 amino acids. This CDR3 is CAISLGTYRGHSSGNTIYF. Written as DNA, the CDR3 is TGTGCCATCAGTTTAGGGACCTACAGGGGACACAGCTCTGGAAACACCATATATTTT.

This clonotype showed up just a few times. V is TRBV5-6 and J is TRBJ2-2; D remains ambiguous. The CDR3 runs 16 residues. The germline V gene has CDR1 SGHDT and CDR2 YYEEEE. Trimming took off 0 bases at V and 4 bases at J, with 13 bases between the two ends. The CDR3, as DNA: TGTGCCAGCAGCTTGGAGAACATGGCGGTCACCGGGGAGCTGTTTTTT. Translating gives CASSLENMAVTGELFF. The whole variable domain, filled in from reference TRBV5-6 and TRBJ2-2, reads DAGVTQSPTHLIKTRGQQVTLRCSPKSGHDTVSWYQQALGQGPQFIFQYYEEEERQRGNFPDRFSGHQFPNYSSELNVNALLLGDSALYLCASSLENMAVTGELFFGEGSRLTVL.

Only a few counts were recorded for this clonotype. J is TRBJ2-1 and V is TRBV9; D may be TRBD1 (5 bases). Between the trimmed V and J ends, which lost 2 bases and 7 bases, there was a span of 16 bases. CDR3 length: 15 amino acids. From germline, CDR1 is SGDLS and CDR2 YYNGEE. The CDR3 sequence is CASSVSPGRVNEQFF. The CDR3 bases are TGTGCCAGCAGCGTCTCGCCCGGCAGGGTTAATGAGCAGTTCTTC.

This clonotype was seen ten or more times. This chain uses TRBV20-1 with TRBJ1-1, with D unresolved. Germline CDR1 DFQATT, CDR2 SNEGSKA (reference sequence). CDR3 size: 11 residues. V was pared by 1 base and J by 4 bases, with 4 bases between. The DNA of the CDR3 is TGCAGTGCTAGAGGTTCCACTGAAGCTTTCTTT. Protein: CSARGSTEAFF.

This clonotype has ten or more counts. The V and J genes are TRBV29-1 and TRBJ2-1; D perhaps matches TRBD1 (6 bases). From germline, CDR1 is SQVTM and CDR2 ANQGSEA. The length of the CDR3 is 14 residues. V was shortened by 7 bases and J by 0 bases, with 13 bases between the two germline ends. CDR3: CSGDQGNSYNEQFF. The CDR3 DNA reads as TGCAGCGGGGACCAGGGGAACTCCTACAATGAGCAGTTCTTC.

This clonotype was detected many times. The chain has TRBV27 and TRBJ2-7, with 7 bases aligning to TRBD1. The CDR3 is 13 residues long. V lost 3 bases to trimming and J lost 7 bases; unmatched junction nucleotides: 6. Germline CDR1 reads MNHEY; CDR2 reads SMNVEV (reference sequence). This CDR3 reads CASSFSRGREQYF. CDR3 sequence (DNA): TGTGCCAGCAGTTTCTCAAGGGGGCGGGAGCAGTACTTC.

This clonotype occurred a few times. The chain carries TRBV28 and TRBJ2-1; D not resolved. The V end lost 3 bases, the J end lost 5 bases, and 14 bases lay between the germline ends. There are 15 residues in the CDR3. Germline CDR1 and CDR2: MDHEN and SYDVKM. The CDR3 loop reads CASSLKLLSHNEQFF. The CDR3 region has the DNA TGTGCCAGCAGTTTGAAACTCCTATCCCACAATGAGCAGTTCTTC.

The chain is built from TRBV11-2 and TRBJ2-1; TRBD1 matches at 7 bases. V shed 4 bases and J 7 bases; nucleotides not matched to a gene: 22. Germline CDR1 SGHAT, CDR2 FQNNGV. The CDR3 has 19 residues. The CDR3 sequence: CASSSRDRKTGTTNNEQFF. Here the CDR3 DNA reads TGTGCCAGCAGCTCACGGGACAGAAAGACCGGGACGACTAATAATGAGCAGTTCTTC.

This clonotype has just a few counts. CDR3 protein: CATSRDIGFKETQYF. In DNA, the CDR3 is TGTGCCACCAGCAGGGACATCGGTTTTAAAGAGACCCAGTACTTC. The genes are TRBV15 and TRBJ2-5; D is possibly TRBD1 (5 bases). CDR1 and CDR2 (germline): LNHNV, YYDKDF (reference sequence). Between the trimmed V and J ends, which lost 3 bases and 3 bases, there was a span of 14 bases. The length of the CDR3 is 15 residues.

This clonotype has a handful of counts. V usage is TRBV7-2 and J usage is TRBJ2-3, with 13 nucleotides matching TRBD2. CDR1 is SGHTA, CDR2 FQGNSA, per germline. CDR3 length: 16 amino acids. With V trimmed by 5 bases and J by 6 bases, 8 bases remained unmatched. The CDR3 spells CASSLRLAGGQDTQYF. CDR3 sequence (DNA): TGTGCCAGCAGCCTCAGACTAGCGGGAGGCCAGGATACGCAGTATTTT. Using reference TRBV7-2 and TRBJ2-3 for the parts outside the CDR3, the full variable domain is GAGVSQSPSNKVTEKGKDVELRCDPISGHTALYWYRQSLGQGLEFLIYFQGNSAPDKSGLPSDRFSAERTGGSVSTLTIQRTQQEDSAVYLCASSLRLAGGQDTQYFGPGTRLTVL.

This clonotype occurred a few times. This chain connects TRBV15 to TRBJ1-2, with 8 bases aligning to TRBD1. The CDR3 runs to 16 residues. With V trimmed by 1 base and J by 4 bases, 8 bases remained unmatched. Germline V gene sequence: CDR1 LNHNV, CDR2 YYDKDF (reference sequence). CDR3 amino acids: CATSRGSGTGPYGYTF. For the CDR3, the DNA is TGTGCCACCAGCAGAGGGTCGGGGACAGGACCCTATGGCTACACCTTC.

The V call is TRBV13, the J call TRBJ2-2, with D tentatively TRBD1 (5 bases). V dropped 3 bases and J dropped 1 base, with 12 bases sitting between them. The CDR3 has 16 residues. Germline V gene sequence: CDR1 PRHDT, CDR2 FYEKMQ (reference sequence). This CDR3 reads CASSLDKGMNTGELFF. The CDR3 DNA reads as TGTGCCAGCAGCTTGGATAAGGGGATGAACACCGGGGAGCTGTTTTTT.

V and J are TRBV18 and TRBJ2-7, with D possibly being TRBD2 (6 bases). Trimming cost V 3 bases and J 3 bases, with 15 bases left between them. The CDR3 length is 15 residues. From germline, CDR1 is KGHSH and CDR2 LQKENI. For the CDR3, the DNA is TGTGCCAGCTCACCTGCCCGAGGGACTTTCTACGAGCAGTACGTC. Its protein is CASSPARGTFYEQYV.

This clonotype was detected only a few times. The genes are TRBV19 and TRBJ1-4, with TRBD1 as a possible D gene (5 bases). Trimming removed 7 bases at V and 7 bases at J, with 16 bases between. This CDR3 has 14 amino acids. From germline, CDR1 is LNHDA and CDR2 SQIVND (reference sequence). CDR3 sequence reads: CASTPYGAGEKLFF. For the CDR3, the DNA is TGTGCCAGTACCCCCTACGGGGCCGGTGAAAAACTGTTTTTT.

There are many counts of this clonotype. The chain is built from TRBV7-8 and TRBJ2-5, with D perhaps assigned TRBD1 or TRBD2 (7 bases each). V was pared by 2 bases and J by 5 bases, with 18 bases between. Germline V gene data show CDR1 as SGHVS and CDR2 as FQNEAQ. This CDR3 has 16 amino acids. CDR3 region: CASSLSGGAGWETQYF. CDR3 DNA sequence: TGTGCCAGCAGCTTATCAGGGGGGGCAGGTTGGGAGACCCAGTACTTC.

The gene calls are TRBV18 and TRBJ1-6; 10 bases are a match to TRBD1. The CDR3 sequence is 14 residues long. Germline values: CDR1 KGHSH, CDR2 LQKENI. V lost 6 bases and J lost 10; bases outside the gene matches: 6. The CDR3 DNA reads TGTGCCAGCTCTGCCGGGACAGGGGAATCACCCCTCCACTTT. Translation: CASSAGTGESPLHF.

The V call is TRBV20-1, the J call TRBJ2-7; the D gene is possibly TRBD1 (5 bases). Germline loops: CDR1 DFQATT, CDR2 SNEGSKA (reference sequence). V was cut by 4 bases and J by 2 bases, with 15 bases left in between. The CDR3 sequence is 14 residues long. CDR3 region: CSATKKQETYEQYF. Here the CDR3 DNA reads TGCAGTGCTACAAAGAAACAGGAAACCTACGAGCAGTACTTC.

This clonotype has more than one count but fewer than ten. J is TRBJ2-4 and V is TRBV4-3; D remains ambiguous. CDR3 size: 17 residues. CDR1 and CDR2 (germline): LGHNA, YSLEER. Trimming left V 0 bases short and J 0 bases short, with 12 bases between. The CDR3: CASSQDARQLAKNIQYF. The DNA of the CDR3 is TGCGCCAGCAGCCAAGATGCCCGTCAACTAGCCAAAAACATTCAGTACTTC.

This clonotype was detected only a few times. The chain is built from TRBV5-5 and TRBJ1-1, with a tentative D call TRBD1 (6 bases). Germline V gene lookup returns CDR1 SGHKS and CDR2 YYEKEE (reference sequence). This CDR3 spans 15 amino acids. The V end was cut by 0 bases, the J end by 1 base, with 10 bases between. CDR3 residues: CASSLAGRGNTEAFF. DNA for the CDR3: TGTGCCAGCAGCTTGGCCGGCAGGGGGAACACTGAAGCTTTCTTT.

CDR3 residues: CASSLIGQGTSYNEQFF. The CDR3 coding sequence is TGTGCCAGCAGCTTGATCGGACAGGGAACCTCCTACAATGAGCAGTTCTTC. The chain is built from TRBV5-6 and TRBJ2-1, with 8 nucleotides matching TRBD1. V was clipped by 1 base and J by 0 bases; unmatched bases: 6. Germline V gene data show CDR1 as SGHDT and CDR2 as YYEEEE. The CDR3 has 17 amino acids.